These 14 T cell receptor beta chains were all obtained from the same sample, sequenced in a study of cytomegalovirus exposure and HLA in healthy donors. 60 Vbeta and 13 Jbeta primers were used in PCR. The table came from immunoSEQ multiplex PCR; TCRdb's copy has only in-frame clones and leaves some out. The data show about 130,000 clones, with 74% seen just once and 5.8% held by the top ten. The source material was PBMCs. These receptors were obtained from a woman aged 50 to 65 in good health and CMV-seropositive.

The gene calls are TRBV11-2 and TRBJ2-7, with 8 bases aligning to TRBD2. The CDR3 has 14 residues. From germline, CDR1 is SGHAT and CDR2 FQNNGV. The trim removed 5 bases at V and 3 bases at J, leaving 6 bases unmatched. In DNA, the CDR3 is TGTGCCAGCAGCCCGCGGGGGGCCCGCTACGAGCAGTACTTC. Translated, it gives CASSPRGARYEQYF.

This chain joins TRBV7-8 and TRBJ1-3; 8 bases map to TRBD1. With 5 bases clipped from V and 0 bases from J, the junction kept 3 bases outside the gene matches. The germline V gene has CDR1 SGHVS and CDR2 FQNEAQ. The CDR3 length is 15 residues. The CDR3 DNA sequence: TGTGCCAGCAGCATGGGACAGGACTCTGGAAACACCATATATTTT. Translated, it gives CASSMGQDSGNTIYF.

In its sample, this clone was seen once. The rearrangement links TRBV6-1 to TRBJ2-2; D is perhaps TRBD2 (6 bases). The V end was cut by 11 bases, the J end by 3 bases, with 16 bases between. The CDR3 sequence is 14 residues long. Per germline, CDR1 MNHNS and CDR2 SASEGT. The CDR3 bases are TGTGCCTCCCGCCTGGAGGGGCACACCGGGGAGCTGTTTTTT. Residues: CASRLEGHTGELFF.

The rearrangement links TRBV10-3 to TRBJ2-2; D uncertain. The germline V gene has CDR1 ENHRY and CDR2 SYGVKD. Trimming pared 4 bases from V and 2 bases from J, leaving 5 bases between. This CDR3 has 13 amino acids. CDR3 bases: TGTGCCATCAGTGCGAGAAACACCGGGGAGCTGTTTTTT. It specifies CAISARNTGELFF.

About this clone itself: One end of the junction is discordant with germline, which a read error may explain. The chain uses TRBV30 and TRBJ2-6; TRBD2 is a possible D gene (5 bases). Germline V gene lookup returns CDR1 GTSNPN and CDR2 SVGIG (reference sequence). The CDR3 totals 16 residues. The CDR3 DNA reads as TGTGCCGGGAGTATGACTCCCTCCTCTGGGGCCAACGTCCTGACTTTC. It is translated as CAGSMTPSSGANVLTF.

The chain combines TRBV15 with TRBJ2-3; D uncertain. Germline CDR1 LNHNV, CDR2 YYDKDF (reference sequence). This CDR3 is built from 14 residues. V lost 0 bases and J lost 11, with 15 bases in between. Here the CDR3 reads CATSRDSLRREQYF. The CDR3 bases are TGTGCCACCAGCAGAGATTCCCTTAGAAGAGAGCAGTATTTT. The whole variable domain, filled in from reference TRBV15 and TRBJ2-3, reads DAMVIQNPRYQVTQFGKPVTLSCSQTLNHNVMYWYQQKSSQAPKLLFHYYDKDFNNEADTPDNFQSRRPNTSFCFLDIRSPGLGDTAMYLCATSRDSLRREQYFGPGTRLTVL.

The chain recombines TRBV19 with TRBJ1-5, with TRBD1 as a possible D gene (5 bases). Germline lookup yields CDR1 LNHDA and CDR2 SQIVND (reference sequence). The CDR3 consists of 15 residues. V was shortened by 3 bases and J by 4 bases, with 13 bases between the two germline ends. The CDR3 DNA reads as TGTGCCAGTAGTATGTGGGGCCGCGGTAATCAGCCCCAGCATTTT. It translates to CASSMWGRGNQPQHF.

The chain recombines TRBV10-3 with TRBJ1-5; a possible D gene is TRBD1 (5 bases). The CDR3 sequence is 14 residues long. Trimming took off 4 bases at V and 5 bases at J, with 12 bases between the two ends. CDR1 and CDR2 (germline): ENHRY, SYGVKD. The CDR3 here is CAISARGGDQPQHF. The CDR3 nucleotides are TGTGCCATCAGTGCCCGAGGAGGGGATCAGCCCCAGCATTTT.

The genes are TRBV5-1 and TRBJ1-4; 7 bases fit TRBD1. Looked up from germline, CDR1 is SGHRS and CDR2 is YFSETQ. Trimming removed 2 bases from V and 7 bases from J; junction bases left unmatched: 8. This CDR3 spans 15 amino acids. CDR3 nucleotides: TGCGCCAGCAGCTTAGGATGGACAGGAGGTGAAAAACTGTTTTTT. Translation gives CASSLGWTGGEKLFF.

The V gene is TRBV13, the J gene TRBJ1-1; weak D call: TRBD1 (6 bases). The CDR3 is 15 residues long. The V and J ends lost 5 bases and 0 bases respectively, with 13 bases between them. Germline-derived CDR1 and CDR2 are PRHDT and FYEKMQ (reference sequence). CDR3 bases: TGTGCCAGCAGCCCAAGTGGGGGCATGAACACTGAAGCTTTCTTT. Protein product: CASSPSGGMNTEAFF.

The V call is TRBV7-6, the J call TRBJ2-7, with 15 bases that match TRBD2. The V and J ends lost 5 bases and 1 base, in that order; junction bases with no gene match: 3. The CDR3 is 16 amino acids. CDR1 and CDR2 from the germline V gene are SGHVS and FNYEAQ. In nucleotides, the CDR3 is TGTGCCAGCAGCCGAGGACTAGCGGGGGGGTCCTACGAGCAGTACTTC. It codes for CASSRGLAGGSYEQYF.

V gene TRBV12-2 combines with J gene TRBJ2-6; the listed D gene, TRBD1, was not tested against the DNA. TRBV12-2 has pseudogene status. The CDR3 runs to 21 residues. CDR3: CASRRRLRCRTGGSGANVLTF. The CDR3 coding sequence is TGTGCAAGTCGCCGAAGATTAAGATGCCGGACAGGGGGCTCTGGGGCCAACGTCCTGACTTTC.

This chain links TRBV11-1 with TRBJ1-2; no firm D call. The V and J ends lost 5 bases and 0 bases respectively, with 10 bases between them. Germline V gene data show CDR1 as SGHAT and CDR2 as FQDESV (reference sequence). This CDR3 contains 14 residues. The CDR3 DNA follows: TGTGCCAGCAGCCCCAGTGGAGCTAACTATGGCTACACCTTC. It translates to CASSPSGANYGYTF.

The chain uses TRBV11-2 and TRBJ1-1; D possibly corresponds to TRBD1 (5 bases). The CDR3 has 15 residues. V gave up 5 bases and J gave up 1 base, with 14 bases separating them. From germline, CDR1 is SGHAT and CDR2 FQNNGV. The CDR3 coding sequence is TGTGCCAGCAGCACAACCGACAGAAAGAACACTGAAGCTTTCTTT. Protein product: CASSTTDRKNTEAFF.